The rows below give T cell receptor beta chains drawn from one sample of a study of blood T cell repertoires in COVID-19. Here immunoSEQ multiplex PCR was the method, and the copy in TCRdb shows in-frame clones only, minus some. The data show a few hundred thousand clones, about nine tenths seen once. Sequencing was carried out using PBMCs or T cells enriched from blood (not recorded which). These receptors were collected from a young man who had recovered from COVID-19. The CDR3 runs from the conserved cysteine through the conserved F or W. D genes are given only for firm matches. For some rows the clone size is stated as once, few or many, or as a class when expanded; others skip it.

clone size: -
V gene: TRBV19
J gene: TRBJ2-1
D gene: TRBD2
CDR3 protein: CASSIRLAGARSSYNEQFF
CDR3 DNA: TGTGCCAGTAGTATCAGACTAGCGGGGGCGAGGAGCTCCTACAATGAGCAGTTCTTC

clone size: -
V gene: TRBV2
J gene: TRBJ1-2
D gene: -
CDR3 protein: CASTLSNYGYTF
CDR3 DNA: TGTGCCAGCACACTATCTAACTATGGCTACACCTTC

clone size: many
V gene: TRBV7-9
J gene: TRBJ1-3
D gene: TRBD1
CDR3 protein: CASSGTGARSGNTIYF
CDR3 DNA: TGTGCCAGCAGCGGGACAGGGGCCCGTTCTGGAAACACCATATATTTT

clone size: -
V gene: TRBV18
J gene: TRBJ1-1
D gene: -
CDR3 protein: CASSGQRNTEAFF
CDR3 DNA: TGTGCCAGCTCAGGCCAACGGAACACTGAAGCTTTCTTT

clone size: -
V gene: TRBV7-8
J gene: TRBJ1-1
D gene: -
CDR3 protein: CASSLGQGFFTEAFF
CDR3 DNA: TGTGCCAGCAGCTTAGGCCAGGGGTTTTTCACTGAAGCTTTCTTT

clone size: -
V gene: TRBV20-1
J gene: TRBJ2-5
D gene: TRBD1
CDR3 protein: CSASDPGQGGETQYF
CDR3 DNA: TGCAGTGCTAGTGACCCGGGACAGGGGGGAGAGACCCAGTACTTC

clone size: -
V gene: TRBV18
J gene: TRBJ2-5
D gene: TRBD1
CDR3 protein: CASSPNGQGLVETQYF
CDR3 DNA: TGTGCCAGCTCACCAAACGGACAGGGGTTGGTAGAGACCCAGTACTTC

clone size: -
V gene: TRBV27
J gene: TRBJ2-3
D gene: -
CDR3 protein: CASSYHSLSTDTQYF
CDR3 DNA: TGTGCCAGCAGTTACCACAGCTTAAGCACAGATACGCAGTATTTT

clone size: once
V gene: TRBV6-5
J gene: TRBJ1-2
D gene: -
CDR3 protein: CASSTNWGASYGYTF
CDR3 DNA: TGTGCCAGCAGTACCAACTGGGGCGCCAGCTATGGCTACACCTTC

clone size: -
V gene: TRBV18
J gene: TRBJ2-7
D gene: -
CDR3 protein: CASSGAGRNEQYF
CDR3 DNA: TGTGCCAGCTCAGGGGCAGGTCGGAACGAGCAGTACTTC

clone size: -
V gene: TRBV7-8
J gene: TRBJ1-2
D gene: -
CDR3 protein: CASSLLDRDTFGYGYTF
CDR3 DNA: TGTGCCAGCAGCTTACTCGACCGGGACACTTTTGGCTATGGCTACACCTTC

clone size: -
V gene: TRBV28
J gene: TRBJ1-4
D gene: TRBD1
CDR3 protein: CASSLRFGQGEKLFF
CDR3 DNA: TGTGCCAGCAGTTTGAGGTTTGGACAGGGTGAAAAACTGTTTTTT

clone size: -
V gene: TRBV27
J gene: TRBJ2-7
D gene: -
CDR3 protein: CASSFAARSYEQYF
CDR3 DNA: TGTGCCAGCAGTTTCGCGGCGCGCTCCTACGAGCAGTACTTC

clone size: -
V gene: TRBV2
J gene: TRBJ2-2
D gene: -
CDR3 protein: CASRPLTVNTGELFF
CDR3 DNA: TGTGCCAGCAGGCCCCTGACAGTGAACACCGGGGAGCTGTTTTTT